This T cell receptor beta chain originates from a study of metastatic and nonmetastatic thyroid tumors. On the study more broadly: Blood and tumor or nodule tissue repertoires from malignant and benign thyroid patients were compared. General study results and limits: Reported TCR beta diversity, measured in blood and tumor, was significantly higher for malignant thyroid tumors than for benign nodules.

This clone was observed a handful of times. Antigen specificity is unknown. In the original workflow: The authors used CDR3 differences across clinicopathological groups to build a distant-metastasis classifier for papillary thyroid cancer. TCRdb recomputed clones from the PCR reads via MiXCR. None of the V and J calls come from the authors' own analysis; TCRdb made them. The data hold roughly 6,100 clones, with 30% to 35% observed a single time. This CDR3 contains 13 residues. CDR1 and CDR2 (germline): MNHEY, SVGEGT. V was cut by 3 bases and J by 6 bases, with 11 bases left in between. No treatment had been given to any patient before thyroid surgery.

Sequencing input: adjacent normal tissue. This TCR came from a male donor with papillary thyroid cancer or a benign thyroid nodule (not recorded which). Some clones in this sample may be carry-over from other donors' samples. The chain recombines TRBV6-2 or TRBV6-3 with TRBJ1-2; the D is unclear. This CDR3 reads CASSYKAVNGYTF. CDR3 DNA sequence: TGTGCCAGCAGTTATAAGGCAGTCAATGGCTACACCTTC.